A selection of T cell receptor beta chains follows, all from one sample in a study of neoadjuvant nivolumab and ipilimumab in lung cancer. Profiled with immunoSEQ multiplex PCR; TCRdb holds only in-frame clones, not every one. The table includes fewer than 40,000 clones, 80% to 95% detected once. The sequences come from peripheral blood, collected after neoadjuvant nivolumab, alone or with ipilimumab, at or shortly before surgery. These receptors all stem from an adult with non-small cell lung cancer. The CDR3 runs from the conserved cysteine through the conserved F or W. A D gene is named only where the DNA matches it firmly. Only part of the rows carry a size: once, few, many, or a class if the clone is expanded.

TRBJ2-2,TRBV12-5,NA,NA,TGTGCTAGTGGGGGTGGCGGCAGGGCGGTCACCGGGGAGCTGTTTTTT,CASGGGGRAVTGELFF
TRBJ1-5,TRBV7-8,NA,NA,TGTGCCAGCAGCTTACAACTACCGGGGCTCAATCAGCCCCAGCATTTT,CASSLQLPGLNQPQHF
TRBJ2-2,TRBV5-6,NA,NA,TGTGCCAGCAGCTTGGGGGGGAGGCGGAACCAGAACACCGGGGAGCTGTTTTTT,CASSLGGRRNQNTGELFF
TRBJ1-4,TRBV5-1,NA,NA,TGCGCCAGCAGCTCAACGGGCCGAGCTGAAAAACTGTTTTTT,CASSSTGRAEKLFF
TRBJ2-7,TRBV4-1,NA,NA,TGCGCCAGCAGCGAAAACCCCGGGCTACCGCACGAGCAGTACTTC,CASSENPGLPHEQYF
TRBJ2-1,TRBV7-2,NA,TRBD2,TGTGCCAGCAGCTTAGTGGCTACGAGACTAGCGGGATGGGAGCAGTTCTTC,CASSLVATRLAGWEQFF
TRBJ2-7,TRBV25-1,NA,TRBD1,TGTGCCAGCAGTCCTGGGACAGGACCAACCTACGAGCAGTACTTC,CASSPGTGPTYEQYF
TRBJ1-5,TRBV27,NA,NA,TGTGCCAGCTCATGGGGCAGGGATCAGCCCCAGCATTTT,CASSWGRDQPQHF
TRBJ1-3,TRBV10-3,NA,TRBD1,TGTGCCACGGCAGGGGGTGGAAACACCATATATTTT,CATAGGGNTIYF
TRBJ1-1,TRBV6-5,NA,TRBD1,TGTGCCAGCAGTTACTCTCAGGGGGCTGGTGAAGCTTTCTTT,CASSYSQGAGEAFF
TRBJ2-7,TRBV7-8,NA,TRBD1,TGTGCCAGCAGCTTGACAGGGGATACCTCCTACGAGCAGTACTTC,CASSLTGDTSYEQYF
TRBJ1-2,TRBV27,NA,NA,TGTGCCAGCAGTTTTGGGGCGCTGCGGGGCTATGGCTACACCTTC,CASSFGALRGYGYTF
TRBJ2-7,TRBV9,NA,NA,TGTGCCAGCAGCGTGGGGGAGACCTACGAGCAGTACTTC,CASSVGETYEQYF
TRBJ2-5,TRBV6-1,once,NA,TGTGCCAGCAGTGAGAGGGACGGGGGCCCCCGGGAGACCCAGTACTTC,CASSERDGGPRETQYF
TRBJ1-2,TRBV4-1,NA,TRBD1,TGCGCCAGCAGCTTGGGACAGGGAACGGATGGCTACACCTTC,CASSLGQGTDGYTF
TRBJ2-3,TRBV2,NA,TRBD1,TGTGCCAGCAGTTCCCAGGGACAGGGAAGCACAGATACGCAGTATTTT,CASSSQGQGSTDTQYF
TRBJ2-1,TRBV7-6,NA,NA,TGTGCCAGCAGCCCCGCAACGACAGGGAGGATCTCCTACAATGAGCAGTTCTTC,CASSPATTGRISYNEQFF
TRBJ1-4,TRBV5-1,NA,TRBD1,TGCGCCAGCAGCTCGGGACAGGGAGCAACTAATGAAAAACTGTTTTTT,CASSSGQGATNEKLFF
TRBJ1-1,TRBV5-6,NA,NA,TGTGCCAGCAGCGTAGGCTCAGCTGCTTTTGAAGCTTTCTTT,CASSVGSAAFEAFF
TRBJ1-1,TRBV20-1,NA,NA,TGCAGTGCTAGGTCAGAAGATGAAGCTTTCTTT,CSARSEDEAFF
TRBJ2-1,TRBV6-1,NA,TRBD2,TGTGCCAGCAGTGAAGCGGTGGGAGGGCCGGATGAGCAGTTCTTC,CASSEAVGGPDEQFF
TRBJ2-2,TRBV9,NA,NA,TGTGCCAGCAGCGCCCGGGTCAGGGCCGGGGAGCTGTTTTTT,CASSARVRAGELFF
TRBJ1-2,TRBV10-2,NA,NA,TGCGCCAGCAGTGAAAGCTCCCACTATGGCTACACCTTC,CASSESSHYGYTF
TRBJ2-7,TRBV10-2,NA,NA,TGCGCCAGCAGTGAGCGGCACCGGAGCTCCTACGAGCAGTACTTC,CASSERHRSSYEQYF
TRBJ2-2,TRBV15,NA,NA,TGTGCCACCAGCAGAGTATCCCTCGTTTATGGGGAGCTGTTTTTT,CATSRVSLVYGELFF
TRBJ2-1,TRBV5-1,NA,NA,TGCGCCAGCAGCTCCGGGATGGAGGGGGCGGGTGGAGAGCAGTTCTTC,CASSSGMEGAGGEQFF
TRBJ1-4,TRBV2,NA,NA,TGTGCCAGCACGGCAGGGGAAGCAACTAATGAAAAACTGTTTTTT,CASTAGEATNEKLFF
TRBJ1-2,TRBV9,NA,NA,TGTGCCAGCAGCTTCAGCAGACAGTCGGATGGCTACACCTTC,CASSFSRQSDGYTF
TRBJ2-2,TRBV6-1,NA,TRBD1,TGTGCCAGTACCGGGACAGCTAACACCGGGGAGCTGTTTTTT,CASTGTANTGELFF
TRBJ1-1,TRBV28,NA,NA,TGTGCCAGCGTGCGGGGTTTGGACACTGAAGCTTTCTTT,CASVRGLDTEAFF
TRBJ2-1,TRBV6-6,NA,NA,TGTGCCAGCAGTTCTCAACTCAGGGGCCACTACAATGAGCAGTTCTTC,CASSSQLRGHYNEQFF